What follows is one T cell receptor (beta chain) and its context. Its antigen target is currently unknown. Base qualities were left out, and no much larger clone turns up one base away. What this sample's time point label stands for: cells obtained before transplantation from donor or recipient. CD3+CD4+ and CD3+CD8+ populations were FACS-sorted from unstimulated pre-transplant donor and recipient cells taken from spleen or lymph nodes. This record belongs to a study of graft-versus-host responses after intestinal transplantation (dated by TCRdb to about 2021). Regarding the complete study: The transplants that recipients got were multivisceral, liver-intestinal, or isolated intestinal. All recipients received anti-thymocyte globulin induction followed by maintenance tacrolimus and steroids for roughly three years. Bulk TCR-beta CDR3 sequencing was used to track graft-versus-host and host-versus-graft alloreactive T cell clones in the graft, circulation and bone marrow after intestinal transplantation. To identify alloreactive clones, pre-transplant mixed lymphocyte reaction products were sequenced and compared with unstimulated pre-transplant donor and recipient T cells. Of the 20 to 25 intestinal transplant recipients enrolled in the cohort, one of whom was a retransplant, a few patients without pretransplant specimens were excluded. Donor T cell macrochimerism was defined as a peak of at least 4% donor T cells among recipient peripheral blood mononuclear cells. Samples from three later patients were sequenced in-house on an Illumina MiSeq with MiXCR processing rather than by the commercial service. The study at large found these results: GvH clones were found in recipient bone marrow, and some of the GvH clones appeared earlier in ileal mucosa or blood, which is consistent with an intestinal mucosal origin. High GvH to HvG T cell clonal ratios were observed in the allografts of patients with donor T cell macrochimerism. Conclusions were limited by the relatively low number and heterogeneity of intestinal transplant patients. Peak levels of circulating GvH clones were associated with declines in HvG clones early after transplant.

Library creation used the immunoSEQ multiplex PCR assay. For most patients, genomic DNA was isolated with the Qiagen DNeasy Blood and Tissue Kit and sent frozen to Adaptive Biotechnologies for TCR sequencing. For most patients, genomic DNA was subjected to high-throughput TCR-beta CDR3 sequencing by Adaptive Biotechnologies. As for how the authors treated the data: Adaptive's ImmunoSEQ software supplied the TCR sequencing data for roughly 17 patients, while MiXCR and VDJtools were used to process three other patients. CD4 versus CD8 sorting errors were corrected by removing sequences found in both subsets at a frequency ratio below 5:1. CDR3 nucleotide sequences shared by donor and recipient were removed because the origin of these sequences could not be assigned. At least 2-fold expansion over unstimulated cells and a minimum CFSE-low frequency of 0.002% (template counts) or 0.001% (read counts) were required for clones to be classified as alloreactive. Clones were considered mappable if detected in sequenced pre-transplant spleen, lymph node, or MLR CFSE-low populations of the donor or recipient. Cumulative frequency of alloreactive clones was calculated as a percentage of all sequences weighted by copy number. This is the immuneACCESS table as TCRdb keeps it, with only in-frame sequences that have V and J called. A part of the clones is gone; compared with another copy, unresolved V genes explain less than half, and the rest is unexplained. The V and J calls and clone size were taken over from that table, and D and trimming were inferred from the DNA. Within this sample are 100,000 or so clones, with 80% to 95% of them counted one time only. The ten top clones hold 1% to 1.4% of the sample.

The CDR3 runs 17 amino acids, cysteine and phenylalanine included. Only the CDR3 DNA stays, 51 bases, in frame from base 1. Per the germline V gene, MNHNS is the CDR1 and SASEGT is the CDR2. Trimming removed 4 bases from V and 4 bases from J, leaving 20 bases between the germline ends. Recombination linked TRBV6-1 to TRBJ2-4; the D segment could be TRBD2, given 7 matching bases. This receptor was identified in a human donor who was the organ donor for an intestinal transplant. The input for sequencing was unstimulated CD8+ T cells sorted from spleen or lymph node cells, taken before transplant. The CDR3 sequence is CASSGGGWGGQKNIQYF. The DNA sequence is TGTGCCAGCAGTGGAGGCGGGTGGGGGGGACAAAAAAACATTCAGTACTTC.